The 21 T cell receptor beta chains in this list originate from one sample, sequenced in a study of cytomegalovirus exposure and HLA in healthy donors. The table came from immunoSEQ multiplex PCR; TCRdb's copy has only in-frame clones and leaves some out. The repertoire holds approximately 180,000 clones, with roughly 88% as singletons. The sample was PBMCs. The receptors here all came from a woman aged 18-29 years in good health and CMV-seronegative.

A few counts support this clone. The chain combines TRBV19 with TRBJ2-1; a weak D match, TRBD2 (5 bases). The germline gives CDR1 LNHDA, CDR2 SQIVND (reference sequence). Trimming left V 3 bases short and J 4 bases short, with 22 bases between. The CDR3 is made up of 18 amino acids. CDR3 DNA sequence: TGTGCCAGTAGTATCCCACCGAGGGCCACCCGTAGATACAATGAGCAGTTCTTC. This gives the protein CASSIPPRATRRYNEQFF.

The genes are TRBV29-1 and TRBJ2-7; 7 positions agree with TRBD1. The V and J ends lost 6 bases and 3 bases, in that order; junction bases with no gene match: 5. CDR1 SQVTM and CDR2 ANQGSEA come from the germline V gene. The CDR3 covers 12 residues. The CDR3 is CSVPGQNYEQYF. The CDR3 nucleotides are TGCAGCGTCCCGGGACAGAACTACGAGCAGTACTTC.

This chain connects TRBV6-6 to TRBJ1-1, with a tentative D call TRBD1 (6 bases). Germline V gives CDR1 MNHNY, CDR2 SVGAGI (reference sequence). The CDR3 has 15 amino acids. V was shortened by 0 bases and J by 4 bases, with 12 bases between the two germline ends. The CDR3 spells CASSYSKGVATEAFF. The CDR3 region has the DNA TGTGCCAGCAGTTACTCGAAGGGGGTGGCCACTGAAGCTTTCTTT.

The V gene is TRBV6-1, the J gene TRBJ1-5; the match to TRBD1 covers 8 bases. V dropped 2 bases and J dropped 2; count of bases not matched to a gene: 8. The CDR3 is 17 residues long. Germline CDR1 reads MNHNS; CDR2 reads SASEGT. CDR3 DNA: TGTGCCAGCAGTGAAAGGGGCCCGGGACAGGGCAATCAGCCCCAGCATTTT. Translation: CASSERGPGQGNQPQHF.

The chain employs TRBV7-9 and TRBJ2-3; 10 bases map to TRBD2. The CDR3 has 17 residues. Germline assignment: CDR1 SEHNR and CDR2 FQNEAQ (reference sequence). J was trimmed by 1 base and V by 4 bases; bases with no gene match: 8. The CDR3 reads CASSSKTSGARTDTQYF. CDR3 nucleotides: TGTGCCAGCAGCTCCAAAACTAGCGGGGCCCGCACAGATACGCAGTATTTT.

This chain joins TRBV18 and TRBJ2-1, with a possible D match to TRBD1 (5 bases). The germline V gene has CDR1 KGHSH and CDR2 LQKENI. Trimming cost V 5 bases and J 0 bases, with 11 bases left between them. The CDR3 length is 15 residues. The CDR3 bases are TGTGCCAGCTCAGCCGACAGCAGCTCCTACAATGAGCAGTTCTTC. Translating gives CASSADSSSYNEQFF. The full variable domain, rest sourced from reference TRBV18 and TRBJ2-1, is NAGVMQNPRHLVRRRGQEARLRCSPMKGHSHVYWYRQLPEEGLKFMVYLQKENIIDESGMPKERFSAEFPKEGPSILRIQQVVRGDSAAYFCASSADSSSYNEQFFGPGTRLTVL.

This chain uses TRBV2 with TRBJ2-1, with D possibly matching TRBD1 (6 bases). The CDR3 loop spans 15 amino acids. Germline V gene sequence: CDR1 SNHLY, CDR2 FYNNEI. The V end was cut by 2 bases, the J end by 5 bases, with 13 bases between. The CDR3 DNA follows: TGTGCCAGCAGTGAACGAACAGGGTCCAACAATGAGCAGTTCTTC. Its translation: CASSERTGSNNEQFF.

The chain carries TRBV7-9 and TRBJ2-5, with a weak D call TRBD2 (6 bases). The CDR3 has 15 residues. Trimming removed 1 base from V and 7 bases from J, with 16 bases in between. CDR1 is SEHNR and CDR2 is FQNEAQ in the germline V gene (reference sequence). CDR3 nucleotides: TGTGCCAGCAGCTTAGAGTTTCGGGGGTTGGCGACCCAGTACTTC. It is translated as CASSLEFRGLATQYF.

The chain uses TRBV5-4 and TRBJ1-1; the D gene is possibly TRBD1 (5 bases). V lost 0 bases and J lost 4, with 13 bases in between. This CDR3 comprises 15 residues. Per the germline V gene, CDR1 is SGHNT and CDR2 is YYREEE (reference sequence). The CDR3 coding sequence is TGTGCCAGCAGCTTGGTGGGGCCGCTGGGCACTGAAGCTTTCTTT. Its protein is CASSLVGPLGTEAFF.

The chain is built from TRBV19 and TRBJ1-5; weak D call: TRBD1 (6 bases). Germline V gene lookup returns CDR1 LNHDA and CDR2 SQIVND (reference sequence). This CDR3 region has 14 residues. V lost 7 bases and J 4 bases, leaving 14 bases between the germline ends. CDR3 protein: CASIETGQNQPQHF. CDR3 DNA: TGTGCCAGTATAGAGACAGGACAGAATCAGCCCCAGCATTTT.

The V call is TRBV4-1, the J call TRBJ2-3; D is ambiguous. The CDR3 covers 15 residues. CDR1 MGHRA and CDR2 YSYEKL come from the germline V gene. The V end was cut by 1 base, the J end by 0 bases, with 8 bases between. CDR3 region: CASSQAGRSTDTQYF. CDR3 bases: TGCGCCAGCAGCCAAGCCGGCAGGAGCACAGATACGCAGTATTTT.

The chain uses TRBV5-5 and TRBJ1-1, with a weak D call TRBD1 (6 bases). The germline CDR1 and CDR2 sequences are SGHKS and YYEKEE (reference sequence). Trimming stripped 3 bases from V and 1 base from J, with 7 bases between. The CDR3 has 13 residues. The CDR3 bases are TGTGCCAGCAGCTGGGGGCGGAACACTGAAGCTTTCTTT. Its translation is CASSWGRNTEAFF.

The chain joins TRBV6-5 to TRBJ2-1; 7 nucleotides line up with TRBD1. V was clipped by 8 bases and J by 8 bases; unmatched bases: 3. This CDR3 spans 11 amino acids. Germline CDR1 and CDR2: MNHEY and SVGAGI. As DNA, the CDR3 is TGTGCCAGCCAGGGGGTTGATGAGCAGTTCTTC. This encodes CASQGVDEQFF.

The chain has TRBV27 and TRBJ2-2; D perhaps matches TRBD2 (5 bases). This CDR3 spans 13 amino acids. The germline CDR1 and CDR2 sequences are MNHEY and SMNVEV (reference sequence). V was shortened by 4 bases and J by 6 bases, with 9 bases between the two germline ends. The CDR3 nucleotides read TGTGCCAGCAGTTATCTGGAGGCCGGGGAGCTGTTTTTT. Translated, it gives CASSYLEAGELFF.

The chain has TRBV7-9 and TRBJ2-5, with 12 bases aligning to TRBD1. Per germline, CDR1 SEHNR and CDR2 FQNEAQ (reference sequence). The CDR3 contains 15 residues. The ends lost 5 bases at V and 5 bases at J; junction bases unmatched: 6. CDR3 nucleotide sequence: TGTGCCAGCAGCCGGGGACAGGGGGCGCGGGAGACCCAGTACTTC. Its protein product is CASSRGQGARETQYF.

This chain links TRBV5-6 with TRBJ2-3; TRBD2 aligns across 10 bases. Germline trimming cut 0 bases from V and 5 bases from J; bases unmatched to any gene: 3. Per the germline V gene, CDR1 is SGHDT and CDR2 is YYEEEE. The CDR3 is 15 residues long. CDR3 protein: CASSLASGSRDTQYF. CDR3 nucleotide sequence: TGTGCCAGCAGCTTGGCTAGCGGGAGTCGAGATACGCAGTATTTT. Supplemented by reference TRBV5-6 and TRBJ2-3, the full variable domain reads DAGVTQSPTHLIKTRGQQVTLRCSPKSGHDTVSWYQQALGQGPQFIFQYYEEEERQRGNFPDRFSGHQFPNYSSELNVNALLLGDSALYLCASSLASGSRDTQYFGPGTRLTVL.

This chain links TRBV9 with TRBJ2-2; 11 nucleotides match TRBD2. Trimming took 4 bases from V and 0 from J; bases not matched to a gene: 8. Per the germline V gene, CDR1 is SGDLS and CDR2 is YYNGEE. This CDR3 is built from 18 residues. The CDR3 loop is CASSHSSGGLPNTGELFF. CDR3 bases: TGTGCCAGCAGCCATTCTAGCGGGGGGCTACCGAACACCGGGGAGCTGTTTTTT.

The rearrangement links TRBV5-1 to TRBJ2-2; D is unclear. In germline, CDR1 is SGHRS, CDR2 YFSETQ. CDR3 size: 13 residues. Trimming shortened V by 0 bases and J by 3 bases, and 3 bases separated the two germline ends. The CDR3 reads CASSLGHTGELFF. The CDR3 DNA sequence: TGCGCCAGCAGCTTGGGGCACACCGGGGAGCTGTTTTTT.

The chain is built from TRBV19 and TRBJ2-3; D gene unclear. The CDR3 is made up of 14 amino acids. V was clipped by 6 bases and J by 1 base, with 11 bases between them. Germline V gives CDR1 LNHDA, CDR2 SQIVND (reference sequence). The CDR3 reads CASSWAVRTDTQYF. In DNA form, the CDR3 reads TGTGCCAGTAGCTGGGCCGTTCGCACAGATACGCAGTATTTT.

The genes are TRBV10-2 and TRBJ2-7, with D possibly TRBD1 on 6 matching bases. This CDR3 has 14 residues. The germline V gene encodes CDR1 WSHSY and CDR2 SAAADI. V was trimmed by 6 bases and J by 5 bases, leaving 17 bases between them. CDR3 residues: CASRIQGSRNEQYF. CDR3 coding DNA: TGCGCCAGCAGGATACAGGGATCGAGAAACGAGCAGTACTTC.

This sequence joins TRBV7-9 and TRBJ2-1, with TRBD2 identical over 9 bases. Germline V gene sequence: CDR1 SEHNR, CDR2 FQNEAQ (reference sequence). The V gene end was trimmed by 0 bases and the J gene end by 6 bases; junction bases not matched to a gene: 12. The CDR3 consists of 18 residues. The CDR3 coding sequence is TGTGCCAGCAGCTTAGCGCGTGTAGCGGGAGTCGGGCTCAATGAGCAGTTCTTC. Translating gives CASSLARVAGVGLNEQFF.